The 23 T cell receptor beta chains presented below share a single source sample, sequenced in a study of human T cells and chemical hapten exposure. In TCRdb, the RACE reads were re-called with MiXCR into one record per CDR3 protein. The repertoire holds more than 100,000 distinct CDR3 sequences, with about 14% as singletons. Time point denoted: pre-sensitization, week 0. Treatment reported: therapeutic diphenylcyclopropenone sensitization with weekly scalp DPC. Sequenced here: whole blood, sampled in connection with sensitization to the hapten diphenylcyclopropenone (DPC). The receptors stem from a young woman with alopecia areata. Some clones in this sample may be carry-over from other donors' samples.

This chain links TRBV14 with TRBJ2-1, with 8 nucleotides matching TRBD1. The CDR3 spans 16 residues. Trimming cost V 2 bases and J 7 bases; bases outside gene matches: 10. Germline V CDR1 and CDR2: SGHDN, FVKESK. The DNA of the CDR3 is TGTGCCAGCAGCCAACCCAGCCAGGGGGCAGTTAATGAGCAGTTCTTC. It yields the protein CASSQPSQGAVNEQFF.

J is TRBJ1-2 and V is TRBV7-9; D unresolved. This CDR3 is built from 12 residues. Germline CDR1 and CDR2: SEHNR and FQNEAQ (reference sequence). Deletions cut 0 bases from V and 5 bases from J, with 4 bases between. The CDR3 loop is CASSLAQYGYTF. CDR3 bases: TGTGCCAGCAGCTTAGCACAGTATGGCTACACCTTC.

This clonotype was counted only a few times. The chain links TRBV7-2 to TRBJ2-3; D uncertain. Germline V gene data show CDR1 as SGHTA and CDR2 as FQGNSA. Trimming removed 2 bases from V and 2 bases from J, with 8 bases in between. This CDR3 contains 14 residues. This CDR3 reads CASSLTALTDTQYF. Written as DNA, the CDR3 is TGTGCCAGCAGCTTAACGGCCCTCACAGATACGCAGTATTTT. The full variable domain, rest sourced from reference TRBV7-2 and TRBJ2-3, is GAGVSQSPSNKVTEKGKDVELRCDPISGHTALYWYRQSLGQGLEFLIYFQGNSAPDKSGLPSDRFSAERTGGSVSTLTIQRTQQEDSAVYLCASSLTALTDTQYFGPGTRLTVL.

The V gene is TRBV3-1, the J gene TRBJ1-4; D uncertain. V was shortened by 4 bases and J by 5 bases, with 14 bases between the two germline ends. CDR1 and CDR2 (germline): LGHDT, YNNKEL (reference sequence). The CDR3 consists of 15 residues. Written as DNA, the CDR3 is TGTGCCAGCAGCCCCCACCTAATGAAAAATGAAAAACTGTTTTTT. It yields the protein CASSPHLMKNEKLFF.

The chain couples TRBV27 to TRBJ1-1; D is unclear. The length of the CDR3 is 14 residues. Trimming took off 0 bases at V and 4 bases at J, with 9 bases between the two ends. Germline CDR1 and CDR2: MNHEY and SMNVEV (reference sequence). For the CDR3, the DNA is TGTGCCAGCAGTTTATCAGAGGGAGTCACTGAAGCTTTCTTT. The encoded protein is CASSLSEGVTEAFF.

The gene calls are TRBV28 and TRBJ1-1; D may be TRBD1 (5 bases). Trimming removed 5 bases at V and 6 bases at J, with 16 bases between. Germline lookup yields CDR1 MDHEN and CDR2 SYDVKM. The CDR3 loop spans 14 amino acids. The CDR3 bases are TGTGCCAGCAGTACAGTTAAAGGGGTGGCTGAAGCTTTCTTT. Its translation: CASSTVKGVAEAFF.

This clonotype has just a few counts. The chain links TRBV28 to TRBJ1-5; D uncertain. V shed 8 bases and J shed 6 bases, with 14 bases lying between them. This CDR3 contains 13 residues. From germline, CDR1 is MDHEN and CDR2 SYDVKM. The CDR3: CASLLGLRQPQHF. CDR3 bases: TGTGCCAGCTTACTCGGATTGCGTCAGCCCCAGCATTTT.

This CDR3 is CSASTLAEKPGDTQYF. The DNA of the CDR3 is TGCAGTGCTAGCACCCTAGCGGAAAAACCGGGGGATACGCAGTATTTT. The rearrangement joins TRBV20-1 to TRBJ2-3; 7 bases match TRBD2. The CDR3 has 16 residues. Germline V gene data show CDR1 as DFQATT and CDR2 as SNEGSKA (reference sequence). With V trimmed by 3 bases and J by 6 bases, 15 bases remained unmatched.

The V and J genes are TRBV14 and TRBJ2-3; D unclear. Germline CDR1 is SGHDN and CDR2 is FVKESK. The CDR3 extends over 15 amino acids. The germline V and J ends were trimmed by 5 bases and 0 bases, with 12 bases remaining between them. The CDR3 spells CASSVGRLSTDTQYF. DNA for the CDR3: TGTGCCAGCAGCGTGGGCCGCTTAAGCACAGATACGCAGTATTTT. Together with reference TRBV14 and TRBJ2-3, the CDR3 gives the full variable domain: EAGVTQFPSHSVIEKGQTVTLRCDPISGHDNLYWYRRVMGKEIKFLLHFVKESKQDESGMPNNRFLAERTGGTYSTLKVQPAELEDSGVYFCASSVGRLSTDTQYFGPGTRLTVL.

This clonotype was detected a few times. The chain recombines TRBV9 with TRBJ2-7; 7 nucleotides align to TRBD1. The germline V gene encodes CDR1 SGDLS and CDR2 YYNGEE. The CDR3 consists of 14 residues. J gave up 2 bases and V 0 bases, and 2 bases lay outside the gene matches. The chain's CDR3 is CASSVGTGAYEQYF. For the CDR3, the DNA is TGTGCCAGCAGCGTAGGGACAGGTGCCTACGAGCAGTACTTC.

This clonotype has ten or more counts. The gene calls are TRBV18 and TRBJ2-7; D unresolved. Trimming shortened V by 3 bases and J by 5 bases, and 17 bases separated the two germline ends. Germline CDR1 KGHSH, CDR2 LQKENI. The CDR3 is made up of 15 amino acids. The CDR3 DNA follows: TGTGCCAGCTCACCTACATGGGAACCACTCAACGAGCAGTACTTC. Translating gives CASSPTWEPLNEQYF.

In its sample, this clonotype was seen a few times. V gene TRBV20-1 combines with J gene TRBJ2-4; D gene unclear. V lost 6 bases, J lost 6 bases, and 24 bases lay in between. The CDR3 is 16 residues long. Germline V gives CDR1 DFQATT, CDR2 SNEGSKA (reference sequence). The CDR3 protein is CSATPPAGRWINIQYF. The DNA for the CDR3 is TGCAGTGCAACACCACCCGCCGGTCGGTGGATAAACATTCAGTACTTC.

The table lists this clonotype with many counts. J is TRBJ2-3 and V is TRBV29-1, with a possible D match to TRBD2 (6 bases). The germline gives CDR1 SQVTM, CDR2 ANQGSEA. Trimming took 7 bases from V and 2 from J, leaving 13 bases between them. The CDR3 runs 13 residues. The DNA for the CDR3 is TGCAGCGGCCGTGGAGGGTCCACAGATACGCAGTATTTT. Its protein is CSGRGGSTDTQYF.

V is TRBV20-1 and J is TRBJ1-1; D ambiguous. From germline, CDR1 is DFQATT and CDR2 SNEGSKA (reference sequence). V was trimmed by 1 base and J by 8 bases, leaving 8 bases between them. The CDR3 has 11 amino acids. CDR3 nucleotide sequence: TGCAGTGCTAGAGGTTCTAACGAAGCTTTCTTT. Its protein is CSARGSNEAFF.

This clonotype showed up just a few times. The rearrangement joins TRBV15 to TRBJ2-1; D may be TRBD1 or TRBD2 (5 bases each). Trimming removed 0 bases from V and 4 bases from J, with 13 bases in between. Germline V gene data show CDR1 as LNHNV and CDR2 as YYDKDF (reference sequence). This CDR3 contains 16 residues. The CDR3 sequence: CATSRDGSGPYNEQFF. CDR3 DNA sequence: TGTGCCACCAGCAGAGATGGGTCGGGACCTTACAATGAGCAGTTCTTC.

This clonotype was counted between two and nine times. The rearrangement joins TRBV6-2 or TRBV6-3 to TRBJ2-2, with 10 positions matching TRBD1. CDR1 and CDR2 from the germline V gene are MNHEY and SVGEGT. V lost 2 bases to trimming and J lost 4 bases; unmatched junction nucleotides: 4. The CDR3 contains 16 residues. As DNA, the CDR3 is TGTGCCAGCAGTTACCCGGGACAGGGGTCCACCGGGGAGCTGTTTTTT. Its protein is CASSYPGQGSTGELFF.

CDR3 coding DNA: TGTGCCAGCAGCGTAGAAGTTGGGGCTAGCGCGGCGTATTTT. It yields the protein CASSVEVGASAAYF. This chain uses TRBV9 with TRBJ2-3, with D perhaps TRBD2 (6 bases). V lost 0 bases, J lost 14 bases, and 19 bases lay in between. In germline, CDR1 is SGDLS, CDR2 YYNGEE. The CDR3 runs to 14 residues.

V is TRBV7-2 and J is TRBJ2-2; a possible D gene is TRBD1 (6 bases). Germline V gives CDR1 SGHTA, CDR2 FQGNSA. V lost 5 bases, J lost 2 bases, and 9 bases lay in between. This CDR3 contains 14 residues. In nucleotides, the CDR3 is TGTGCCAGCAGCCGGACAGATAACACCGGGGAGCTGTTTTTT. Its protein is CASSRTDNTGELFF.

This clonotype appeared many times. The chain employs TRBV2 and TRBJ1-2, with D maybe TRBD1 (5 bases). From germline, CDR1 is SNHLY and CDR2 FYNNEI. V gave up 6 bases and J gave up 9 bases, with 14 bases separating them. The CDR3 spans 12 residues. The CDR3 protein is CASRERGVSYTF. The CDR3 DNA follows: TGTGCCAGCAGGGAGAGGGGTGTGAGCTACACCTTC.

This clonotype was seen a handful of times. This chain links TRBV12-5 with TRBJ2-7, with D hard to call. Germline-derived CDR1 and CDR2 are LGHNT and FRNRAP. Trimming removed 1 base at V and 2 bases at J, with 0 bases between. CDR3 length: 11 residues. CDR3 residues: CASGLAYEQYF. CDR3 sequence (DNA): TGTGCTAGTGGTTTGGCCTACGAGCAGTACTTC.

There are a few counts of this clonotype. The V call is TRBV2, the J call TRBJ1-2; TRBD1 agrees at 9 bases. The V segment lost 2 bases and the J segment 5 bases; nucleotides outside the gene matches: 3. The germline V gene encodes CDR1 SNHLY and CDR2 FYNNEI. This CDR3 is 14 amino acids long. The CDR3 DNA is TGTGCCAGCAGTGAAAACAGGGGGCTTTATGGCTACACCTTC. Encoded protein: CASSENRGLYGYTF.

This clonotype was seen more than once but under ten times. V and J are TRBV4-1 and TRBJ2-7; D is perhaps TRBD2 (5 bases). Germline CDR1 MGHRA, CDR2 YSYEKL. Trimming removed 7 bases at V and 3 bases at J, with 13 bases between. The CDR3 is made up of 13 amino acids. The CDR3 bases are TGCGCCAGCAATCCGGGATTGGGCTACGAGCAGTACTTC. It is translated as CASNPGLGYEQYF.

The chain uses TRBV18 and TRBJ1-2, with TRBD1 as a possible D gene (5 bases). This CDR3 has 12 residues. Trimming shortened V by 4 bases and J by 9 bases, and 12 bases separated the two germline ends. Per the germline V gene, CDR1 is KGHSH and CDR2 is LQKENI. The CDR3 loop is CASSQGLDRYTF. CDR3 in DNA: TGTGCCAGCTCACAGGGGCTGGACCGCTACACCTTC.